This TCR beta chain was sequenced during a study of blood T cells in healthy people across ages. Background on the study: Roughly one uniquely barcoded beta molecule per two T cells was captured. Study-level findings and limits: Relative to aged donors, long-lived donors carried more naive CD4+ cells and displayed higher diversity.

Next came a second PCR, run for about 6 to 12 cycles, which used a sample-barcoded 5' primer along with a J-beta primer mix. MiXCR, applied by TCRdb to the 5' RACE reads, yields one record per CDR3 protein. The sample holds over 1.5 million distinct CDR3 sequences, about 50% seen once. In regard to this clonotype: Its specificity is not known.

With 6 bases removed from V and 7 bases from J, the gap between germline ends came to 13 bases. CDR1 and CDR2 (germline): DFQATT, SNEGSKA (reference sequence). CDR3 length: 12 residues. The chain carries TRBV20-1 and TRBJ1-5, with D unresolved. Sample: blood. The origin of this receptor is a woman aged 40 to 50 in good health. The DNA of the CDR3 is TGCAGTGCCTTCGGTGGAGGACAGCCCCAGCATTTT. Protein: CSAFGGGQPQHF.